This T cell receptor beta chain was sequenced for a study of shared clonotypes between healthy human individuals. Remarks on this clone: Its antigen is as yet unknown.

Genomic DNA (from each subset) was split evenly across several immunoSEQ plates. Method: immunoSEQ multiplex PCR; TCRdb's copy keeps in-frame clones and lacks some. The profile shows millions of clones, about 92% of them singletons. Broader study findings: An effect of sequencing depth on clonotype sharing among donors was expected.

Naive CD8 cells, CD45RO-negative and positively selected for CCR7, excluded terminally differentiated effector memory CD45RA+ cells. After removal of 1 base from V and 0 bases from J, the junction contained 13 bases not matched to a gene. The CDR3 extends over 19 amino acids. Germline loops: CDR1 SGHVS, CDR2 FQNEAQ. This TCR was recovered from a man younger than 35 in good health. Some clones in this sample may be carry-over from other donors' samples. V gene TRBV7-8 combines with J gene TRBJ2-3; 7 bases agree with TRBD2. Sequenced: naive CD8+ T cells from PBMCs. CDR3 in amino acids: CASSLGSSGLISSTDTQYF. DNA of the CDR3: TGTGCCAGCAGCTTAGGTTCTAGCGGACTAATCTCTAGCACAGATACGCAGTATTTT.